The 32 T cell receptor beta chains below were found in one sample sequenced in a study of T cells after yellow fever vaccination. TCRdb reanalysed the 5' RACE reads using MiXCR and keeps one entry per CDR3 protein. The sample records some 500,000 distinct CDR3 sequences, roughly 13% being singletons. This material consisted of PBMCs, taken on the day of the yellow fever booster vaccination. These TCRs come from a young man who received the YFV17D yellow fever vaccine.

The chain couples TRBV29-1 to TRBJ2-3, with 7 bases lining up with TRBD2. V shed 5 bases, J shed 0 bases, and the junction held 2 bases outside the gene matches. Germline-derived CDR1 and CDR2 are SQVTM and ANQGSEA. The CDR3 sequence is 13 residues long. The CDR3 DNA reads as TGCAGCGTTATTAGCGGGAGCACAGATACGCAGTATTTT. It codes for CSVISGSTDTQYF.

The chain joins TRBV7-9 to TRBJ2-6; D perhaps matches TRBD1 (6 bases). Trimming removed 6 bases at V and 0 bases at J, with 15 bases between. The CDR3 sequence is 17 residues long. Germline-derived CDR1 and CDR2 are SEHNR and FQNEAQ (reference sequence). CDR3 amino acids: CASRPSGHSSGANVLTF. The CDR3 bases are TGTGCCAGCAGGCCTTCGGGACATAGCTCTGGGGCCAACGTCCTGACTTTC.

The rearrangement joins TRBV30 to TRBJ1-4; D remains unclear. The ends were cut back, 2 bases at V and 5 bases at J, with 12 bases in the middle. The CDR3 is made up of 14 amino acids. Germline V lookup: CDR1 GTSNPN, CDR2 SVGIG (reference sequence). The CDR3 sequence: CAWSIGQPNEKLFF. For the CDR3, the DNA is TGTGCCTGGAGTATCGGGCAGCCCAATGAAAAACTGTTTTTT.

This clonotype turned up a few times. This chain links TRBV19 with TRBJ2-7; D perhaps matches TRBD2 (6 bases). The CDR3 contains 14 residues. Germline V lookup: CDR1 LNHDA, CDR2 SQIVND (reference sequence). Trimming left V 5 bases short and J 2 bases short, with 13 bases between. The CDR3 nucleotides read TGTGCCAGTAGTCGCCCCCGGGAGCCCTACGAGCAGTACTTC. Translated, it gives CASSRPREPYEQYF.

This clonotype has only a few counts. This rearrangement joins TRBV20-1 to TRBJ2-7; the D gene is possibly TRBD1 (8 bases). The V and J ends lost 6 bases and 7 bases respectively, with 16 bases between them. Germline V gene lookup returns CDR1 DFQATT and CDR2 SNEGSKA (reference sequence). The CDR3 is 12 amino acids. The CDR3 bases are TGCAGTGCCACACAGGGGGGGGATGAGCAGTACTTC. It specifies CSATQGGDEQYF.

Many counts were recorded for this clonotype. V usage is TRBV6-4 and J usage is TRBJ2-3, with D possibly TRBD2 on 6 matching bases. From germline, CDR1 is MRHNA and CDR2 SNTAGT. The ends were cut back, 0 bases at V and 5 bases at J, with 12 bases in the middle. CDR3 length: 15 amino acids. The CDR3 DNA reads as TGTGCCAGCAGTGACTCGGGCCTAGCGATAGATACGCAGTATTTT. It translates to CASSDSGLAIDTQYF.

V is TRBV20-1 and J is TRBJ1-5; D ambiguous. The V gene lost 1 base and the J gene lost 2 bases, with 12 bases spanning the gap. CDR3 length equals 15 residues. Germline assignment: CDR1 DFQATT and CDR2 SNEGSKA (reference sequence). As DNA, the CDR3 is TGCAGTGCTAGAGTTGGGGTGGGCGGCAATCAGCCCCAGCATTTT. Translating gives CSARVGVGGNQPQHF.

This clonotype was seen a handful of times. CDR3 sequence (DNA): TGCAGTGCTGTGCCTCCCACAGCCCAAGAGACCCAGTACTTC. It translates to CSAVPPTAQETQYF. The chain recombines TRBV20-1 with TRBJ2-5; D remains unclear. V lost 5 bases to trimming and J lost 1 base, with 14 bases between them. CDR1 is DFQATT and CDR2 is SNEGSKA in the germline V gene (reference sequence). The CDR3 contains 14 residues.

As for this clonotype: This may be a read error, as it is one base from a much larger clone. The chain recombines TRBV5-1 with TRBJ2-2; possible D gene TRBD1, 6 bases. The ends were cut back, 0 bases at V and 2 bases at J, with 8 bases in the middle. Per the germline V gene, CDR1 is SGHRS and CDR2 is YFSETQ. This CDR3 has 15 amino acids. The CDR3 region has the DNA TGCGCCAGCAGCTTGGGACAGGTTAACACCGGGGAGCTGTTTTTT. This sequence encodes CASSLGQVNTGELFF.

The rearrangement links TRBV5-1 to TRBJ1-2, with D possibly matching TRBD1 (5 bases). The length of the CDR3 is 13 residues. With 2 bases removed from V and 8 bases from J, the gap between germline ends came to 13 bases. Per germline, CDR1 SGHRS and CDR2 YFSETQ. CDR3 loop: CASSFEGERGYTF. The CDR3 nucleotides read TGCGCCAGCAGCTTTGAAGGGGAGCGCGGCTACACCTTC.

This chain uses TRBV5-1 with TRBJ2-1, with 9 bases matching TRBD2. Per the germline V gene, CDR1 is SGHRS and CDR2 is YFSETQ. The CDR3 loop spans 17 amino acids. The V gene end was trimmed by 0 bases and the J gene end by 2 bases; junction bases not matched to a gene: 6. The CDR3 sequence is CASSLVTGLATYNEQFF. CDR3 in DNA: TGCGCCAGCAGCTTGGTTACAGGACTAGCGACCTACAATGAGCAGTTCTTC.

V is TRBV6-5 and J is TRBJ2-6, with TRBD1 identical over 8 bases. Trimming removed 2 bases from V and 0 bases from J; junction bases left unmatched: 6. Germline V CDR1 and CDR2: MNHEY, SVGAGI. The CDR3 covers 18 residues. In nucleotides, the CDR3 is TGTGCCAGCAGTTACGACAGGGGACTCCCCTCTGGGGCCAACGTCCTGACTTTC. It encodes CASSYDRGLPSGANVLTF.

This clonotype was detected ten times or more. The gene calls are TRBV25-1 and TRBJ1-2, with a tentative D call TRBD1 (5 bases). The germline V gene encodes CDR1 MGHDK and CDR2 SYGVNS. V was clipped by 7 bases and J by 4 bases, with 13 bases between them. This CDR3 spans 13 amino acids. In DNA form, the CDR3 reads TGTGCCAGCACCCTCACCGGGGCCTATGGCTACACCTTC. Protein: CASTLTGAYGYTF.

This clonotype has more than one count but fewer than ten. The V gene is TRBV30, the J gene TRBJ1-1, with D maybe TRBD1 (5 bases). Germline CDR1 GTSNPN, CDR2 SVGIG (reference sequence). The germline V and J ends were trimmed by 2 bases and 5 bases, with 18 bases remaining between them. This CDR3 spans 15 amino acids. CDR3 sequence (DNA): TGTGCCTGGAGTAATTTCGGGGCCTCGAATACTGAAGCTTTCTTT. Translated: CAWSNFGASNTEAFF.

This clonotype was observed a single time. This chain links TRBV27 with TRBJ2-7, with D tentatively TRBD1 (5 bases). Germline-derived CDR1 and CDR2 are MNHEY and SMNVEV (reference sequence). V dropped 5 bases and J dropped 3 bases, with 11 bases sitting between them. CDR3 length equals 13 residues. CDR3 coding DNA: TGTGCCAGCAGTCCAGGACACCGCTACGAGCAGTACTTC. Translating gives CASSPGHRYEQYF.

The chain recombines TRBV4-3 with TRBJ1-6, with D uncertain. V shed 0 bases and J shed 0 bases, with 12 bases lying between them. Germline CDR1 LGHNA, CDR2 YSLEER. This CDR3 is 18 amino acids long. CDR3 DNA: TGCGCCAGCAGCCAAGATAGGGCAGGATTCTCCTATAATTCACCCCTCCACTTT. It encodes CASSQDRAGFSYNSPLHF.

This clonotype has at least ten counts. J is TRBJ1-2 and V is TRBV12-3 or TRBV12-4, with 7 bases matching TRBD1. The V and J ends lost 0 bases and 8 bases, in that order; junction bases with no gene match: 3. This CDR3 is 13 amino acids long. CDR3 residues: CASSLAGGGGYTF. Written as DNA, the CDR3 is TGTGCCAGCAGTTTAGCAGGGGGCGGAGGCTACACCTTC.

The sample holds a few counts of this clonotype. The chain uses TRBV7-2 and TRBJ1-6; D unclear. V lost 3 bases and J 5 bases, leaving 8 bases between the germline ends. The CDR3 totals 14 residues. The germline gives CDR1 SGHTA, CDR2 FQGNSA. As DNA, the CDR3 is TGTGCCAGCAGCTTGCGACGGGATAATTCACCCCTCCACTTT. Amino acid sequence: CASSLRRDNSPLHF.

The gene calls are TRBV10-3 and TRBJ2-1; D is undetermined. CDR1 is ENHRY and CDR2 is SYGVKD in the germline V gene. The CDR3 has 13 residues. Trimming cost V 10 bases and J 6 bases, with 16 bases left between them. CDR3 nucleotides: TGTGCCACGCGAATACCGGCCGCCAATGAGCAGTTCTTC. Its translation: CATRIPAANEQFF.

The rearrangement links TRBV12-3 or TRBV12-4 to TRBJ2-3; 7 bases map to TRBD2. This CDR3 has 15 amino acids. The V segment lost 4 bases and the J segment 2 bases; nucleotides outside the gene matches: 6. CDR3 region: CASSSERDFTDTQYF. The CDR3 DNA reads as TGTGCCAGCAGTTCGGAGCGGGACTTCACAGATACGCAGTATTTT.

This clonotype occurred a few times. The CDR3 loop reads CSVALPGRENIQYF. Here the CDR3 DNA reads TGCAGCGTTGCTCTTCCCGGACGGGAAAACATTCAGTACTTC. The chain recombines TRBV29-1 with TRBJ2-4, with unresolved D. The CDR3 has 14 amino acids. The germline V gene encodes CDR1 SQVTM and CDR2 ANQGSEA. V lost 4 bases and J lost 5, with 15 bases in between.

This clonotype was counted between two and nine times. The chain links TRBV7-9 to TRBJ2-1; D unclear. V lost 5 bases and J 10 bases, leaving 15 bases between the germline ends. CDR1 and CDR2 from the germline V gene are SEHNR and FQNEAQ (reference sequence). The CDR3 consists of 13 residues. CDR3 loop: CASSLRPTGEQFF. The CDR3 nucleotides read TGTGCCAGCAGCCTCAGACCGACTGGGGAGCAGTTCTTC.

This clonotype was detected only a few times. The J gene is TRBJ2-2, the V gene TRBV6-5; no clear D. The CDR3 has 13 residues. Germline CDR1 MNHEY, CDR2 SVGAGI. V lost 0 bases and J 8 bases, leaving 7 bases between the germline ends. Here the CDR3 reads CASSYSGEGELFF. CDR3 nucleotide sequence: TGTGCCAGCAGTTACTCTGGCGAGGGGGAGCTGTTTTTT.

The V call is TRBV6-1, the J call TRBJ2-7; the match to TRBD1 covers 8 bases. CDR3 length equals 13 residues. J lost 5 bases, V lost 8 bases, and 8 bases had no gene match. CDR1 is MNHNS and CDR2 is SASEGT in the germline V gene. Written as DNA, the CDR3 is TGTGCCAGCGGGAGGACAGGGCAGCACGAGCAGTACTTC. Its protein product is CASGRTGQHEQYF.

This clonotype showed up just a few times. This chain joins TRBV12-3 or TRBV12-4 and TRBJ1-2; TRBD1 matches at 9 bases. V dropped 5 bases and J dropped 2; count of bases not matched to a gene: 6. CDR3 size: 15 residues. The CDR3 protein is CASSRHRGLNYGYTF. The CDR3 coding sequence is TGTGCCAGCAGTCGCCACAGGGGGCTAAACTATGGCTACACCTTC.

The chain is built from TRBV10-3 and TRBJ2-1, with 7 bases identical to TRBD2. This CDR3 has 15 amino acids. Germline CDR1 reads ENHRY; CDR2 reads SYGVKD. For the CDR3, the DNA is TGTGGCACAACCAGGGAGGGGAGCTCCTACAATGAGCAGTTCTTC. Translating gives CGTTREGSSYNEQFF.

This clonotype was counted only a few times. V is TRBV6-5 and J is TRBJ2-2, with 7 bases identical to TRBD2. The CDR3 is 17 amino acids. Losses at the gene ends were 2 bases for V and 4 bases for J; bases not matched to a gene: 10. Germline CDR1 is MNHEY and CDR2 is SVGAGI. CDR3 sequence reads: CASSYNGRSLATGELFF. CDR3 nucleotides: TGTGCCAGCAGTTACAACGGGAGGAGCTTGGCCACCGGGGAGCTGTTTTTT.

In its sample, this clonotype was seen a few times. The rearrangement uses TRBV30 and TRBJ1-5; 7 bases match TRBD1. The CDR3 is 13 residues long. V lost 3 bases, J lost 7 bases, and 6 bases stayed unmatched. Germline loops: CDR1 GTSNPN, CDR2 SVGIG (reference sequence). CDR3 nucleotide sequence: TGTGCCTGGAGACAGGGGACAAGCCAGCCCCAGCATTTT. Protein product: CAWRQGTSQPQHF.

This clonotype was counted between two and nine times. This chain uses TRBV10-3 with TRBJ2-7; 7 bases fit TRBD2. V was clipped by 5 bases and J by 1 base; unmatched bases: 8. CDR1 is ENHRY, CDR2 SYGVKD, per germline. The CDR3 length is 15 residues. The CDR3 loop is CAISSIPAGSYEQYF. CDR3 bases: TGTGCCATCAGTTCCATTCCAGCGGGGTCCTACGAGCAGTACTTC.

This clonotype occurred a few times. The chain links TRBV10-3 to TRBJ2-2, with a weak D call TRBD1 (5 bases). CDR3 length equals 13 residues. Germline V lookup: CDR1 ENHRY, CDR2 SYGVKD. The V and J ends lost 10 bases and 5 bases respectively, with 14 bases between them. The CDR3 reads CASGQPSTGELFF. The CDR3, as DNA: TGTGCCAGCGGACAACCGAGTACCGGGGAGCTGTTTTTT.

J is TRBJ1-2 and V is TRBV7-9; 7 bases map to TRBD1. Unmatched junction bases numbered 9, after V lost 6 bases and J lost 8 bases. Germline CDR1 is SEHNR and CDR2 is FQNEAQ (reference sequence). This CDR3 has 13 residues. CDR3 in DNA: TGTGCCAGCAGACCAGACAGGGTTGACGGCTACACCTTC. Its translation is CASRPDRVDGYTF.

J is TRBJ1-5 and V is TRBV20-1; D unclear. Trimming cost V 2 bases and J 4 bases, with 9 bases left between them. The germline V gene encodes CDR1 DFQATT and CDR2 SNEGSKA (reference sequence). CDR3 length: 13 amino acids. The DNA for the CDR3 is TGCAGTGCTAGACAAGATGGGAATCAGCCCCAGCATTTT. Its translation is CSARQDGNQPQHF.